Reported below is one T cell receptor beta chain. This sample is part of a study of control samples from healthy donors and cancer patients. CDR3 length: 11 amino acids. Germline V gene sequence: CDR1 LNHDA, CDR2 SQIVND (reference sequence). V lost 9 bases and J 3 bases, leaving 7 bases between the germline ends. Method: immunoSEQ multiplex PCR; TCRdb's copy keeps in-frame clones and lacks some. Of some 140,000 clones detected, about nine tenths appear once; the ten largest clones hold just over 7.5%. The chain has TRBV19 and TRBJ2-3; a possible D gene is TRBD2 (5 bases). The source of this sequence is a man between 50 and 59 years old with head and neck cancer. The sequenced sample consisted of PBMCs. CDR3 in DNA: TGTGCCAGCAGGAGGACAGATACGCAGTATTTT. Translating it yields CASRRTDTQYF.